This TCR beta chain comes out of a study of T cells in Graves' hyperthyroidism and ophthalmopathy. Germline CDR1 and CDR2: GTSNPN and SVGIG (reference sequence). V lost 1 base, J lost 7 bases, and 5 bases stayed unmatched. CDR3 size: 14 residues. RNA transcripts yielded amplified TCR beta CDR3 regions. HTBI primers were the set used in a first-round RT-PCR of the TCR CDR3. TCRdb redid the calling of the multiplex PCR reads with MiXCR, one entry per CDR3 protein. The table records under 400,000 distinct CDR3 sequences, 14% of them present only once. This clonotype was counted many times. Its antigen is as yet unknown. Study-level points and caveats: Ophthalmopathy prediction by the model preceded onset by a median 6.5 months. By a 13 V-J model, ophthalmopathy was set apart from stable hyperthyroidism.

This TCR was sampled from a woman aged 60-75 years with Graves' hyperthyroidism. Sequencing was performed on blood. This sequence joins TRBV30 and TRBJ2-7, with 12 bases that match TRBD1. The CDR3 is CAWSEGQGASEQYF. In DNA form, the CDR3 reads TGTGCCTGGAGTGAGGGACAGGGGGCGAGTGAGCAGTACTTC.